This T cell receptor (beta chain) was profiled in a study of cytomegalovirus exposure and HLA in healthy donors. The wider study: Unique TCR beta sequences numbering 117 million came from 150 million to 200 million T cells in an earlier analysis.

Overall study findings and caveats: What was likely a sequencing artifact was a cluster of highly shared sequence variants. Follow-up analysis later connected one missense variant in DCLRE1C with trimming of TCR beta V- and J-genes.

The CDR3 contains 16 residues. Trimming at V came to 3 bases and at J to 6 bases, leaving 6 bases not matched to a gene. CDR1 LNHNV and CDR2 YYDKDF come from the germline V gene (reference sequence). With regard to this clone: What it binds is unknown.

Primers: 60 Vbeta forward and 13 Jbeta reverse. How the authors handled the data: A follow-up analysis tallied 86 million or so unique TCR beta chains, roughly 11 million shared. Clones were sequenced by immunoSEQ multiplex PCR, and TCRdb holds only the in-frame ones, with some missing. The DNA was the basis for D and trimming; V, J and clone size are from that table. Seen here are around 100,000 clones, 70% to 90% observed once, and the top ten hold around 6%. This chain links TRBV15 with TRBJ2-2; TRBD2 matches at 11 bases. The material sequenced was PBMCs. This sequence originates from a woman between 18 and 30 years old in good health and CMV-seropositive. The CDR3 loop reads CATSSVSGRAPGELFF. The CDR3 coding sequence is TGTGCCACCAGCAGCGTTAGCGGGAGGGCCCCCGGGGAGCTGTTTTTT.